Below are 20 T cell receptor beta chains sequenced from a single sample in a study of technical replicates of blood from a few donors (dated by TCRdb to between 2016 and 2019). Libraries were prepared through the immunoSEQ multiplex PCR assay. This is the immuneACCESS table as TCRdb keeps it, with only in-frame sequences that have V and J called. A part of the clones is gone; compared with another copy, unresolved V genes explain less than half, and the rest is unexplained. The sample has more than 75,000 clones on record, under 95% of them singletons. The ten largest account for around 0.3% of the sample. Sample: T cells isolated from PBMCs. The receptors derive from a human donor in good health.

V usage is TRBV11-2 and J usage is TRBJ2-2, with a weak D call TRBD1 (6 bases). Germline CDR1 reads SGHAT; CDR2 reads FQNNGV. This CDR3 spans 18 amino acids. The V end was cut by 1 base, the J end by 3 bases, with 18 bases between. This CDR3 reads CASSLAYREPSHTGELFF. For the CDR3, the DNA is TGTGCCAGCAGCTTAGCCTACAGGGAGCCCTCGCACACCGGGGAGCTGTTTTTT.

The CDR3 DNA follows: TGCGCCAGCAGCTTGGGGGGGACAGAGAATCAGCCCCAGCATTTT. Its protein is CASSLGGTENQPQHF. V usage is TRBV5-1 and J usage is TRBJ1-5; TRBD1 matches 7 bases. CDR1 is SGHRS, CDR2 YFSETQ, per germline. The CDR3 length is 15 residues. V lost 0 bases, J lost 4 bases, and 4 bases stayed unmatched.

This clone came up once. The V and J genes are TRBV7-8 and TRBJ2-7; 8 nucleotides agree with TRBD1. CDR3 length: 14 residues. The germline CDR1 and CDR2 sequences are SGHVS and FQNEAQ. The J segment lost 3 bases and the V segment lost 5 bases, leaving 6 bases of the junction unmatched. CDR3 DNA: TGTGCCAGCAGCACCCGGGACAGGCGCTACGAGCAGTACTTC. This codes for CASSTRDRRYEQYF.

V is TRBV13 and J is TRBJ1-6; 10 bases line up with TRBD1. There are 14 residues in the CDR3. In germline, CDR1 is PRHDT, CDR2 FYEKMQ (reference sequence). J gave up 14 bases and V 4 bases, and 8 bases lay outside the gene matches. The CDR3 loop reads CASSSRDRGKALHF. In DNA form, the CDR3 reads TGTGCCAGCAGCTCCCGGGACAGGGGTAAGGCCCTCCACTTT.

This clone has a single count. The V gene is TRBV11-2, the J gene TRBJ1-5; TRBD1 is a possible D gene (5 bases). V was clipped by 5 bases and J by 5 bases, with 16 bases between them. CDR1 is SGHAT, CDR2 FQNNGV, per germline. The CDR3 has 15 residues. Here the CDR3 reads CASSPDAGGDQPQHF. The CDR3 bases are TGTGCCAGCAGCCCGGACGCGGGGGGAGATCAGCCCCAGCATTTT.

The chain combines TRBV11-2 with TRBJ2-1, with 9 bases aligning to TRBD2. Germline CDR1 reads SGHAT; CDR2 reads FQNNGV. V shed 4 bases and J 7 bases; nucleotides not matched to a gene: 8. The CDR3 runs to 15 residues. This chain's CDR3 is CASSSWVAGVNEQFF. DNA of the CDR3: TGTGCCAGCAGCTCCTGGGTAGCGGGAGTAAATGAGCAGTTCTTC.

The chain is built from TRBV9 and TRBJ1-1; D gene unclear. The CDR3 spans 13 residues. Per the germline V gene, CDR1 is SGDLS and CDR2 is YYNGEE. Trimming removed 4 bases at V and 1 base at J, with 8 bases between. In nucleotides, the CDR3 is TGTGCCAGCAGCAGTGGCCCGAACACTGAAGCTTTCTTT. The encoded protein is CASSSGPNTEAFF. The entire variable domain, with the rest obtained from reference TRBV9 and TRBJ1-1, is as follows: DSGVTQTPKHLITATGQRVTLRCSPRSGDLSVYWYQQSLDQGLQFLIQYYNGEERAKGNILERFSAQQFPDLHSELNLSSLELGDSALYFCASSSGPNTEAFFGQGTRLTVV.

The chain employs TRBV2 and TRBJ1-5, with D tentatively TRBD1 (5 bases). Germline V gene sequence: CDR1 SNHLY, CDR2 FYNNEI. V was shortened by 5 bases and J by 0 bases, with 17 bases between the two germline ends. The CDR3 extends over 17 amino acids. CDR3 loop: CASSRSLGGISNQPQHF. CDR3 nucleotides: TGTGCCAGCAGTCGGAGTTTGGGGGGGATTAGCAATCAGCCCCAGCATTTT.

This sequence joins TRBV5-1 and TRBJ1-2, with TRBD1 as a possible D gene (6 bases). CDR1 is SGHRS and CDR2 is YFSETQ in the germline V gene. This CDR3 has 15 residues. Trimming took off 4 bases at V and 1 base at J, with 14 bases between the two ends. The CDR3 protein is CASSVGRGINYGYTF. The CDR3 nucleotides are TGCGCCAGCAGCGTAGGTAGGGGGATTAACTATGGCTACACCTTC.

This clone was detected only once. The chain combines TRBV6-5 with TRBJ2-1; TRBD1 matches at 8 bases. The length of the CDR3 is 12 residues. Trimming removed 6 bases from V and 14 bases from J; junction bases left unmatched: 9. Germline assignment: CDR1 MNHEY and CDR2 SVGAGI. CDR3 residues: CASSQTMDREFF. In DNA form, the CDR3 reads TGTGCCAGCAGCCAAACAATGGACAGGGAGTTCTTC.

This chain links TRBV29-1 with TRBJ2-5; 8 positions match TRBD2. The CDR3 extends over 17 amino acids. Germline V gene lookup returns CDR1 SQVTM and CDR2 ANQGSEA. J gave up 5 bases and V 1 base, and 15 bases lay outside the gene matches. The DNA of the CDR3 is TGCAGCGTTGAAGTGGCACGGTTCGCCGGCGGGAGGGAGACCCAGTACTTC. As protein: CSVEVARFAGGRETQYF.

The genes are TRBV6-5 and TRBJ2-5; TRBD2 might be the D (5 bases). The CDR3 consists of 15 residues. Trimming removed 2 bases at V and 7 bases at J, with 17 bases between. Germline CDR1 reads MNHEY; CDR2 reads SVGAGI. The CDR3 DNA reads as TGTGCCAGCAGTTACGGGGTCGAGGTCGAGGGGACCCAGTACTTC. It codes for CASSYGVEVEGTQYF.

The chain uses TRBV5-1 and TRBJ2-1; D is possibly TRBD1 (6 bases). Trimming took 3 bases from V and 10 from J, leaving 11 bases between them. CDR3 length equals 12 residues. The germline V gene has CDR1 SGHRS and CDR2 YFSETQ. The chain's CDR3 is CASSSTGTEQFF. The DNA for the CDR3 is TGCGCCAGCAGCTCGACGGGGACAGAGCAGTTCTTC. Filled out from reference TRBV5-1 and TRBJ2-1, the complete variable domain reads KAGVTQTPRYLIKTRGQQVTLSCSPISGHRSVSWYQQTPGQGLQFLFEYFSETQRNKGNFPGRFSGRQFSNSRSEMNVSTLELGDSALYLCASSSTGTEQFFGPGTRLTVL.

The J gene is TRBJ1-6, the V gene TRBV13; 9 bases map to TRBD1. The V and J ends lost 4 bases and 5 bases, in that order; junction bases with no gene match: 6. CDR1 is PRHDT, CDR2 FYEKMQ, per germline (reference sequence). This CDR3 comprises 16 residues. CDR3 region: CASSWGGQGNNSPLHF. The CDR3 region has the DNA TGTGCCAGCAGCTGGGGGGGACAGGGAAATAATTCACCCCTCCACTTT.

The sample holds a few counts of this clone. The rearrangement links TRBV6-5 to TRBJ1-5; a weak D match, TRBD1 (5 bases). Germline lookup yields CDR1 MNHEY and CDR2 SVGAGI. CDR3 length: 15 amino acids. The V gene lost 4 bases and the J gene lost 5 bases, with 15 bases spanning the gap. Here the CDR3 DNA reads TGTGCCAGCAGTTTTTCCAGGGAATTGGATCAGCCCCAGCATTTT. It specifies CASSFSRELDQPQHF.

This chain links TRBV7-9 with TRBJ1-1; possible D gene TRBD1, 6 bases. V was clipped by 1 base and J by 11 bases, with 11 bases between them. The CDR3 totals 12 residues. The V gene's germline CDR1 is SEHNR and CDR2 FQNEAQ (reference sequence). CDR3 coding DNA: TGTGCCAGCAGCTTAGTTGGGGGCATGGCTTTCTTT. It codes for CASSLVGGMAFF.

This clone has a single count. The chain recombines TRBV12-5 with TRBJ2-7; D gene unclear. This CDR3 is built from 18 residues. Germline loops: CDR1 LGHNT, CDR2 FRNRAP. V lost 3 bases and J 3 bases, leaving 24 bases between the germline ends. CDR3 residues: CASGFSPLRSLNLYEQYF. The CDR3 DNA follows: TGTGCTAGTGGTTTCTCTCCTCTCAGGTCTTTAAATCTCTACGAGCAGTACTTC. The full variable domain, with the rest looked up from reference TRBV12-5 and TRBJ2-7, is DARVTQTPRHKVTEMGQEVTMRCQPILGHNTVFWYRQTMMQGLELLAYFRNRAPLDDSGMPKDRFSAEMPDATLATLKIQPSEPRDSAVYFCASGFSPLRSLNLYEQYFGPGTRLTVT.

The chain employs TRBV30 and TRBJ2-7; D possibly corresponds to TRBD1 (5 bases). The ends were cut back, 6 bases at V and 4 bases at J, with 19 bases in the middle. Germline values: CDR1 GTSNPN, CDR2 SVGIG (reference sequence). CDR3 size: 14 residues. CDR3 protein: CACAPGAASYEQYF. Here the CDR3 DNA reads TGTGCCTGCGCGCCTGGGGCCGCCTCTTACGAGCAGTACTTC. The full variable domain, with the rest looked up from reference TRBV30 and TRBJ2-7, is SQTIHQWPATLVQPVGSPLSLECTVEGTSNPNLYWYRQAAGRGLQLLFYSVGIGQISSEVPQNLSASRPQDRQFILSSKKLLLSDSGFYLCACAPGAASYEQYFGPGTRLTVT.

This chain uses TRBV27 with TRBJ2-5, with a weak D call TRBD1 (5 bases). V was clipped by 3 bases and J by 4 bases, with 18 bases between them. The germline CDR1 and CDR2 sequences are MNHEY and SMNVEV (reference sequence). The CDR3 extends over 16 amino acids. The CDR3 DNA sequence: TGTGCCAGCAGTTTGTTTGGTGGGGCGTCAGGAGAGACCCAGTACTTC. It encodes CASSLFGGASGETQYF.

V gene TRBV9 combines with J gene TRBJ1-1; TRBD1 is a possible D gene (6 bases). The CDR3 runs 16 residues. Germline assignment: CDR1 SGDLS and CDR2 YYNGEE. Trimming shortened V by 3 bases and J by 2 bases, and 17 bases separated the two germline ends. The CDR3 sequence is CASSAVYRDYNTEAFF. The CDR3 DNA reads TGTGCCAGCAGCGCTGTTTACAGGGATTACAACACTGAAGCTTTCTTT.